There are a few counts of the clone carrying this TCR beta chain. Its specificity is not known. TCRdb re-called the 5' RACE reads through MiXCR, storing one row per CDR3 protein. Among about 270,000 distinct CDR3 sequences listed, 16% were seen once. This specimen comes from a study of T-cell memory formation after mild COVID-19. Notes on the study in general: In second-wave clones peaking day 37, SARS-CoV-2 specificity remained unconfirmed. Clones which contracted sat mainly in CM and EM if CD4+, and in EMRA if CD8+.

The sequenced sample was PBMCs or a T cell subset sorted from them (not recorded which). This sequence was found in a man aged 18 to 35 who had mild COVID-19 (a few samples of this study predate the infection). Cell type and time point are not known.

The CDR3 nucleotides are TGTGCCAGCGGGCAGGGGCTACTCACTGAAGCTTTCTTT. Amino acids: CASGQGLLTEAFF. This chain uses TRBV12-3 or TRBV12-4 with TRBJ1-1; D may be TRBD1 (6 bases). The ends were cut back, 8 bases at V and 4 bases at J, with 14 bases in the middle. The CDR3 is 13 amino acids.